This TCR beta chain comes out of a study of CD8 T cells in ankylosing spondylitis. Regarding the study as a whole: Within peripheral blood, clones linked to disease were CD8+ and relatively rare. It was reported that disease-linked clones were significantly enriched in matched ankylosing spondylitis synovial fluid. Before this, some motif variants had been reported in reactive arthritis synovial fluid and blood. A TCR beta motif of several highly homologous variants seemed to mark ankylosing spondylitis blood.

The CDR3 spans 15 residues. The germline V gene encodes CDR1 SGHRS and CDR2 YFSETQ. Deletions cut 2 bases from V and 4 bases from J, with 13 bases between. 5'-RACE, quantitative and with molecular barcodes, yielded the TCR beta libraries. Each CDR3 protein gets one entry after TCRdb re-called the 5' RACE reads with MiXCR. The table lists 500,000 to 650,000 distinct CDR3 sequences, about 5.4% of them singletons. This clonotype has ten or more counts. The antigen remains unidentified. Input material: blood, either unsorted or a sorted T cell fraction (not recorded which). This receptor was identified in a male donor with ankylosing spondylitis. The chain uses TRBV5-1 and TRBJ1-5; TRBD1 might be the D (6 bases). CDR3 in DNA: TGCGCCAGCAGCTTAATAGGGGGGGGTAATCAGCCCCAGCATTTT. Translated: CASSLIGGGNQPQHF.